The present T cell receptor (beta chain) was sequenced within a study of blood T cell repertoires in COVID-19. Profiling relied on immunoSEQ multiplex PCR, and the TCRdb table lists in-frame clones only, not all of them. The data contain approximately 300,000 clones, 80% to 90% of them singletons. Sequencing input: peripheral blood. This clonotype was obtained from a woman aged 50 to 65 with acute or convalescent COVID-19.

In DNA, the CDR3 is TGTGCCAGCAGCTTAGGAAAAGGGGCGAACACTGAAGCTTTCTTT. Translation gives CASSLGKGANTEAFF. V gene TRBV11-2 combines with J gene TRBJ1-1, with D perhaps matching TRBD1 (5 bases). Germline loops: CDR1 SGHAT, CDR2 FQNNGV. V lost 1 base to trimming and J lost 1 base, with 10 bases between them. The CDR3 runs 15 residues.